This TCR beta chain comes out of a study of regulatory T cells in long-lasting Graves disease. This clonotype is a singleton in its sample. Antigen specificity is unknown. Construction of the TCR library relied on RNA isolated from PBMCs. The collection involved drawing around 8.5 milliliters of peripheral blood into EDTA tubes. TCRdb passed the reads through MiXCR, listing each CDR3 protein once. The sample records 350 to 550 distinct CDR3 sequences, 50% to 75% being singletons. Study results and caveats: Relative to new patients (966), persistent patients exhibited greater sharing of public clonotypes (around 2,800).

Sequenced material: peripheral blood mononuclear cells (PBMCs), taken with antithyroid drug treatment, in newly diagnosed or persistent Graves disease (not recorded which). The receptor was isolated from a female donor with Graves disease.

The CDR3: CASSLGSNYNEQFF. The CDR3 DNA reads as TGTGCCAGCAGCTTAGGCAGCAATTACAATGAGCAGTTCTTC. This rearrangement joins TRBV11-2 to TRBJ2-1; D ambiguous. Germline V gives CDR1 SGHAT, CDR2 FQNNGV. This CDR3 is built from 14 residues. V shed 1 base and J shed 4 bases, with 8 bases lying between them. Together with reference TRBV11-2 and TRBJ2-1, the CDR3 gives the full variable domain: EAGVAQSPRYKIIEKRQSVAFWCNPISGHATLYWYQQILGQGPKLLIQFQNNGVVDDSQLPKDRFSAERLKGVDSTLKIQPAKLEDSAVYLCASSLGSNYNEQFFGPGTRLTVL.